This T cell receptor beta chain was obtained from a study of shared clonotypes between healthy human individuals. Study observations and caveats: Non-shared clonotypes showed lower generation probabilities than clonotypes common to all four donors.

Germline loops: CDR1 SGHTA, CDR2 FQGNSA. The CDR3 sequence is 15 residues long. V was shortened by 3 bases and J by 2 bases, with 10 bases between the two germline ends. As concerns this clone: The antigen remains undetermined.

Assay used: immunoSEQ multiplex PCR; TCRdb lists only in-frame clones, some missing. The repertoire includes 330,000 or so clones, 70% to 75% of them detected once, and roughly a tenth sits in the top ten. The specimen sequenced was memory CD4+ T cells sorted from blood. Stated subset: CD45RA-negative fraction. This chain links TRBV7-2 with TRBJ2-2, with a possible D match to TRBD2 (6 bases). The TCR originated in a man younger than 40 in good health. CDR3 region: CASSFVGTNTGELFF. CDR3 coding DNA: TGTGCCAGCAGCTTCGTCGGGACTAACACCGGGGAGCTGTTTTTT. The full variable domain, in which reference TRBV7-2 and TRBJ2-2 provide the parts outside the CDR3, is GAGVSQSPSNKVTEKGKDVELRCDPISGHTALYWYRQSLGQGLEFLIYFQGNSAPDKSGLPSDRFSAERTGGSVSTLTIQRTQQEDSAVYLCASSFVGTNTGELFFGEGSRLTVL.